This T cell receptor (beta chain) was documented in a study of CD8 T cells in ankylosing spondylitis. Broader study findings: There was reportedly significant enrichment of clones that were disease-linked in matched ankylosing spondylitis synovial fluid. The study identified a TCR beta motif of several highly homologous variants that appeared characteristic of ankylosing spondylitis blood.

Making the TCR beta libraries involved quantitative 5'-RACE with molecular barcodes. MiXCR was run by TCRdb on the 5' RACE reads, yielding one entry per CDR3 protein. The data hold 69,000 or so distinct CDR3 sequences, with less than 6% observed a single time. This clonotype showed up many times. No antigen is known for it. The CDR3 spans 15 residues. CDR1 MNHNS and CDR2 SASEGT come from the germline V gene. V lost 5 bases and J lost 8; bases outside the gene matches: 11. The rearrangement uses TRBV6-1 and TRBJ2-1, with 8 bases fitting TRBD2. The specimen sequenced was blood, either unsorted or a sorted T cell fraction (not recorded which). The TCR comes from a male donor with ankylosing spondylitis or in good health (not recorded which). The CDR3 loop reads CASSPSGGPRDEQFF. The CDR3 nucleotides read TGTGCCAGCAGTCCCAGCGGGGGCCCCAGGGATGAGCAGTTCTTC.